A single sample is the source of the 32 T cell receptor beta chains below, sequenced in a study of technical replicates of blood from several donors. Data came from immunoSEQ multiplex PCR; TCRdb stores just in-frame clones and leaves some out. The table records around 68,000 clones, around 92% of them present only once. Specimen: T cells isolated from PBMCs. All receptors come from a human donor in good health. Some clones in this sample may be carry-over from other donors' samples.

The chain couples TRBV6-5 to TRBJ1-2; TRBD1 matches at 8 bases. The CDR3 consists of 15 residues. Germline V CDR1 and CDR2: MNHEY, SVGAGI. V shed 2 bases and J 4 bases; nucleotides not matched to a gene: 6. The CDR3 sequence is CASSYRDRRTYGYTF. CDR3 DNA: TGTGCCAGCAGTTACCGGGACAGGAGAACCTATGGCTACACCTTC.

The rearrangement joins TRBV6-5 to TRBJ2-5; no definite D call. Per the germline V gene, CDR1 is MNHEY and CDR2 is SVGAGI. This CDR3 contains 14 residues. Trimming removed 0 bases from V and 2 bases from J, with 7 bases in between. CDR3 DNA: TGTGCCAGCAGTTACTCCTCCGGGCAAGAGACCCAGTACTTC. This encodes CASSYSSGQETQYF.

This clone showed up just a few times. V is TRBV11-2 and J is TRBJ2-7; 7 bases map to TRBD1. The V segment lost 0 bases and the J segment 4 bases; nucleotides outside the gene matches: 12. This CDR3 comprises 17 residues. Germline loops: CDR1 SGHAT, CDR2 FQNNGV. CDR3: CASSLDIFGDSPYEQYF. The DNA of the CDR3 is TGTGCCAGCAGCTTAGATATATTTGGGGACAGCCCATACGAGCAGTACTTC. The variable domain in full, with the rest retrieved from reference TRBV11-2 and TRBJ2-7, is EAGVAQSPRYKIIEKRQSVAFWCNPISGHATLYWYQQILGQGPKLLIQFQNNGVVDDSQLPKDRFSAERLKGVDSTLKIQPAKLEDSAVYLCASSLDIFGDSPYEQYFGPGTRLTVT.

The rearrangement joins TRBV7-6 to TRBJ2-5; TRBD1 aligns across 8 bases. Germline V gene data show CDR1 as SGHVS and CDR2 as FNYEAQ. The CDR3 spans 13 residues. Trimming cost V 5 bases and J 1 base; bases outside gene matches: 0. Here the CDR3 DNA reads TGTGCCAGCAGCGACAGGGGCCAAGAGACCCAGTACTTC. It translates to CASSDRGQETQYF.

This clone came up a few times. For the CDR3, the DNA is TGCGCCAGCAGCTACTTAGCGGGAGGGCCGGACACGCAGTATTTT. It encodes CASSYLAGGPDTQYF. The J gene is TRBJ2-3, the V gene TRBV5-1, with 11 bases that match TRBD2. CDR3 length: 15 residues. V dropped 3 bases and J dropped 9; count of bases not matched to a gene: 9. Germline assignment: CDR1 SGHRS and CDR2 YFSETQ.

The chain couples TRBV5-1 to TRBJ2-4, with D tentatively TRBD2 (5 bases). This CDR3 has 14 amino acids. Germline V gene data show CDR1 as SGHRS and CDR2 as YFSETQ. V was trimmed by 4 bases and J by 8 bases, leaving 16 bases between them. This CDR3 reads CASSPGRGQDIQYF. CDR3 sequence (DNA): TGCGCCAGCAGCCCGGGGAGAGGGCAAGACATTCAGTACTTC.

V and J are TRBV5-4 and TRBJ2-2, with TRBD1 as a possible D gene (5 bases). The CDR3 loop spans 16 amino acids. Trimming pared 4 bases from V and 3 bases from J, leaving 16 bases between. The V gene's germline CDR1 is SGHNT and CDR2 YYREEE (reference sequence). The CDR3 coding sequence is TGTGCCAGCAGCCCCAAGGGGAAGATCTACACCGGGGAGCTGTTTTTT. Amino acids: CASSPKGKIYTGELFF.

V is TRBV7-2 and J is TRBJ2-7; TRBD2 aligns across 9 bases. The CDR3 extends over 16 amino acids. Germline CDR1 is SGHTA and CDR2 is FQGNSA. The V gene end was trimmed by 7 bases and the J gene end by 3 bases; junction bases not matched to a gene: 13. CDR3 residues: CASTQGRREGRYEQYF. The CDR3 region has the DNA TGTGCCAGCACCCAGGGGAGGCGGGAGGGCCGCTACGAGCAGTACTTC.

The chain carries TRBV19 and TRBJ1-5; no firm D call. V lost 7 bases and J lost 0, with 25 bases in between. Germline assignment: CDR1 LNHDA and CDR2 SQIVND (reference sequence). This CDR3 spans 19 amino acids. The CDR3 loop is CASKLWGAGVSYSNQPQHF. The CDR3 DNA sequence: TGTGCCAGTAAACTGTGGGGTGCGGGTGTCAGCTATAGCAATCAGCCCCAGCATTTT.

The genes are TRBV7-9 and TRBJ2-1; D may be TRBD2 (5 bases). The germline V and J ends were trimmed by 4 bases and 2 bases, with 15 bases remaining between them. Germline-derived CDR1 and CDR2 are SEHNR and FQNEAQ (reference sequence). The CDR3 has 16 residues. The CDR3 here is CASSSGLNTAYNEQFF. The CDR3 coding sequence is TGTGCCAGCAGCTCAGGACTTAACACTGCCTACAATGAGCAGTTCTTC.

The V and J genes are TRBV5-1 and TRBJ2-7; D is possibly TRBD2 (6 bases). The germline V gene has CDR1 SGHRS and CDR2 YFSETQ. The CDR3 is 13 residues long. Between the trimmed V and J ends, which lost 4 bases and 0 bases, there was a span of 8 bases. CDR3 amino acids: CASSPGSSYEQYF. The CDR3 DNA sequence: TGCGCCAGCAGCCCCGGGAGCTCCTACGAGCAGTACTTC.

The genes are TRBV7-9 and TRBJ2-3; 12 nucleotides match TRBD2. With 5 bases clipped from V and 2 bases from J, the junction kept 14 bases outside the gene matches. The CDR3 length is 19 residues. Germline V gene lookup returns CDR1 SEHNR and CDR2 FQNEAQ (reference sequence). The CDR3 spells CASSRTSGRPRWNTDTQYF. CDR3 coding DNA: TGTGCCAGCAGCCGCACTAGCGGGAGGCCGCGTTGGAACACAGATACGCAGTATTTT.

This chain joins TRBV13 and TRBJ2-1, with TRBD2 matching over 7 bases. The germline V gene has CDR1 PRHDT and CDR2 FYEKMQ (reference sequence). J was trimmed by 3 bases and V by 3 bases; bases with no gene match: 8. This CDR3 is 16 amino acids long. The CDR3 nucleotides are TGTGCCAGCAGCTTTCCTTGGACTAGGATCTACAATGAGCAGTTCTTC. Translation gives CASSFPWTRIYNEQFF.

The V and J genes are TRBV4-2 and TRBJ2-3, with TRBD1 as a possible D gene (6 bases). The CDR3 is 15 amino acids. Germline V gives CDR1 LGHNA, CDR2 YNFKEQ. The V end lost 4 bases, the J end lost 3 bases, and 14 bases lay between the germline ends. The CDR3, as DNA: TGTGCCAGCAGCCTAGGGGGAGCCAATACAGATACGCAGTATTTT. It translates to CASSLGGANTDTQYF.

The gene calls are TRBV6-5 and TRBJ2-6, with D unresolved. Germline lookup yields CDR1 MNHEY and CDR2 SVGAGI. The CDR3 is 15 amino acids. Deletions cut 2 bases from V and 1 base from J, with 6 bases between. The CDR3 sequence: CASSYVQSGANVLTF. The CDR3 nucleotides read TGTGCCAGCAGTTACGTACAGTCTGGGGCCAACGTCCTGACTTTC.

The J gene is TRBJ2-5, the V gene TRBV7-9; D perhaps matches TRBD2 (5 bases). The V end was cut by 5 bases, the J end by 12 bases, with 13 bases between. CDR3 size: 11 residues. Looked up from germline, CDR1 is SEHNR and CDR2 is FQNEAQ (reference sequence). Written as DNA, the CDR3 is TGTGCCAGCAGCCCAGGACTGATAAAGTACTTC. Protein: CASSPGLIKYF. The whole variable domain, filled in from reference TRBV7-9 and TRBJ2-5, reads DTGVSQNPRHKITKRGQNVTFRCDPISEHNRLYWYRQTLGQGPEFLTYFQNEAQLEKSRLLSDRFSAERPKGSFSTLEIQRTEQGDSAMYLCASSPGLIKYFGPGTRLLVL.

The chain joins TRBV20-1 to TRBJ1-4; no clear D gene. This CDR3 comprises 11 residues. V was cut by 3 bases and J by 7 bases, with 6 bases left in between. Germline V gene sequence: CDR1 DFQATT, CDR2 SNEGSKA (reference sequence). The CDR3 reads CSASSSEKLFF. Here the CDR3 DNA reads TGCAGTGCTAGTAGTTCTGAAAAACTGTTTTTT.

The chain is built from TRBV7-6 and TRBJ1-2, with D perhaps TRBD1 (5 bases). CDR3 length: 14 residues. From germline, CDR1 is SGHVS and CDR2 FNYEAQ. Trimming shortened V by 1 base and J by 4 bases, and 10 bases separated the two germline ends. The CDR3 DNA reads TGTGCCAGCAGCTTAGGCAGGGATAGCTATGGCTACACCTTC. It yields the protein CASSLGRDSYGYTF.

The CDR3 DNA follows: TGTGCCAGCAGCCTCGAAGGGCGGGGCTTATCCTACGACAATGAGCAGTTCTTC. Its translation: CASSLEGRGLSYDNEQFF. The J gene is TRBJ2-1, the V gene TRBV7-9, with a tentative D call TRBD2 (6 bases). This CDR3 has 18 amino acids. Germline V CDR1 and CDR2: SEHNR, FQNEAQ (reference sequence). Deletions cut 5 bases from V and 5 bases from J, with 25 bases between.

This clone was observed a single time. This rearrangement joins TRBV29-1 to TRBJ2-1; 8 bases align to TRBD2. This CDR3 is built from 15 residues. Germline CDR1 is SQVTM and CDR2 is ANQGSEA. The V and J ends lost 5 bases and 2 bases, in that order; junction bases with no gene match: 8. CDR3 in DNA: TGCAGCGTTTTACTTCGGGAGGGGGCCTACAATGAGCAGTTCTTC. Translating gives CSVLLREGAYNEQFF.

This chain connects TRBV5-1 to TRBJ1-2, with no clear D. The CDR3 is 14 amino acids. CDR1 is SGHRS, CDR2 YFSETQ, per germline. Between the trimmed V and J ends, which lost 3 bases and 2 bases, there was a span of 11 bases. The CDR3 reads CASSSPGSNYGYTF. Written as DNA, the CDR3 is TGCGCCAGCAGCTCCCCAGGATCAAACTATGGCTACACCTTC.

CDR3 sequence: CASSDPSGGTDTQYF. For the CDR3, the DNA is TGTGCCAGCAGTGACCCCTCCGGGGGCACAGATACGCAGTATTTT. The V gene is TRBV2, the J gene TRBJ2-3, with D possibly TRBD2 on 5 matching bases. The CDR3 is made up of 15 amino acids. Germline V gene lookup returns CDR1 SNHLY and CDR2 FYNNEI. Trimming cost V 3 bases and J 1 base, with 11 bases left between them.

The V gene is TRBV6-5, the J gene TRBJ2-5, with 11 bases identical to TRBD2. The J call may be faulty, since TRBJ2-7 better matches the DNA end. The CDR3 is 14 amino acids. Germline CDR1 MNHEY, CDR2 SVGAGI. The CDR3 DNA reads TGTGCCAGCACGAGACTAGCGGGAAACTACGAGCAGTACTTC. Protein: CASTRLAGNYEQYF.

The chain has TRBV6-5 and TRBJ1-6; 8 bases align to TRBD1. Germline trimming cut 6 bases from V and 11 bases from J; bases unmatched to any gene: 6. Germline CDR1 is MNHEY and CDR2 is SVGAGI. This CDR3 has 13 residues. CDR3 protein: CASRPGTGAPLHF. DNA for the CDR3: TGTGCCAGCAGACCTGGGACAGGAGCACCCCTCCACTTT.

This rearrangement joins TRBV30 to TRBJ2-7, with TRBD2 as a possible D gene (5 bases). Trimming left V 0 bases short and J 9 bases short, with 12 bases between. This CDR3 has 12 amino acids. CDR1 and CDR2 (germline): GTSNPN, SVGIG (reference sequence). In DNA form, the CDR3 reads TGTGCCTGGAGTGTCGGACGGGGAAGGCAGTACTTC. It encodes CAWSVGRGRQYF. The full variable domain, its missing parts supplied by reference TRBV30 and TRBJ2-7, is SQTIHQWPATLVQPVGSPLSLECTVEGTSNPNLYWYRQAAGRGLQLLFYSVGIGQISSEVPQNLSASRPQDRQFILSSKKLLLSDSGFYLCAWSVGRGRQYFGPGTRLTVT.

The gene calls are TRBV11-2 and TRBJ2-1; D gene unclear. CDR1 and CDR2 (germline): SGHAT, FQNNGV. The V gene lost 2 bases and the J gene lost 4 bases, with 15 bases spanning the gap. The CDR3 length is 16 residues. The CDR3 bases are TGTGCCAGCAGCTTAAAAACTCCCCTAGGATACAATGAGCAGTTCTTC. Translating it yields CASSLKTPLGYNEQFF.

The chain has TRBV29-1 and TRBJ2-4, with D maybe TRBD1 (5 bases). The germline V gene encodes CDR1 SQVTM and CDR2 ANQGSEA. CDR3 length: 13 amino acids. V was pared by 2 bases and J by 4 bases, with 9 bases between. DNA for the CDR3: TGCAGCGTTGAACAGGGCGTAAAAAACATTCAGTACTTC. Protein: CSVEQGVKNIQYF.

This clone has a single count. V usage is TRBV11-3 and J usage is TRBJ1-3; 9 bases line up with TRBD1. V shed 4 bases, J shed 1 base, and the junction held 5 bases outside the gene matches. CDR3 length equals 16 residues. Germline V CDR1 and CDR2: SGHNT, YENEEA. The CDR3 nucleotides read TGTGCCAGCAGCTCCGGACAGGGGAAATCTGGAAACACCATATATTTT. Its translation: CASSSGQGKSGNTIYF.

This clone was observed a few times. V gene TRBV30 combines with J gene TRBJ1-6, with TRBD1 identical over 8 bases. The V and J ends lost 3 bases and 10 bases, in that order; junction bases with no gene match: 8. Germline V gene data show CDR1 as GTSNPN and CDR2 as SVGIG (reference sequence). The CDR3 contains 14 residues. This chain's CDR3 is CAWSGRTGRSPLHF. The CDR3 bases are TGTGCCTGGAGCGGAAGGACAGGGCGGTCACCCCTCCACTTT.

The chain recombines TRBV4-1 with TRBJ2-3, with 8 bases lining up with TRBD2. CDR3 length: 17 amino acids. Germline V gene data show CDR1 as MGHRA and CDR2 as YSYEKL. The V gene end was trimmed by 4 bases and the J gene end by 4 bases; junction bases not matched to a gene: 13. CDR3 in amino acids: CASSPSGGPAGADTQYF. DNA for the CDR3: TGCGCCAGCAGCCCGAGCGGGGGCCCGGCGGGTGCAGATACGCAGTATTTT.

This CDR3 is CASSHRHLTTSGRAYYEQYF. CDR3 sequence (DNA): TGTGCCAGCAGCCACCGCCACCTTACGACTAGCGGGAGAGCCTACTACGAGCAGTACTTC. The chain links TRBV14 to TRBJ2-7, with 12 bases fitting TRBD2. CDR3 size: 20 residues. The germline gives CDR1 SGHDN, CDR2 FVKESK. J gave up 3 bases and V 3 bases, and 18 bases lay outside the gene matches.

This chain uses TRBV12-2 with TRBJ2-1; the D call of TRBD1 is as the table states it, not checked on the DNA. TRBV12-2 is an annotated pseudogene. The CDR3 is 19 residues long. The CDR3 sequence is CASRFPADRDKSSYNEQFF. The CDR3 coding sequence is TGTGCAAGTCGCTTTCCCGCCGACAGAGATAAAAGCTCCTACAATGAGCAGTTCTTC.